Each of the 24 T cell receptor beta chains below was sequenced from the same sample in a study of cytomegalovirus exposure and HLA in healthy donors. Use of 60 Vbeta and 13 Jbeta primers characterized the PCR. TCRdb keeps only in-frame clones here, not all; method: immunoSEQ multiplex PCR. The table includes around 170,000 clones, roughly 80% detected once. Sequencing was done on a sample of PBMCs. The receptors shown here come from a man aged 50 to 60 in good health and CMV-seronegative.

Regarding this clone: Other DNA sequences in this sample translate to the same CDR3. The rearrangement uses TRBV10-2 and TRBJ2-3, with 7 nucleotides matching TRBD2. CDR1 WSHSY and CDR2 SAAADI come from the germline V gene. The CDR3 loop spans 15 amino acids. V lost 2 bases, J lost 2 bases, and 4 bases stayed unmatched. DNA of the CDR3: TGCGCCAGCAGTGAGCGGGGGGTCCTCACAGATACGCAGTATTTT. Translating it yields CASSERGVLTDTQYF.

This clone was recorded a few times. The J gene is TRBJ2-3, the V gene TRBV12-5, with D hard to call. Germline CDR1 is LGHNT and CDR2 is FRNRAP. Trimming stripped 2 bases from V and 6 bases from J, with 6 bases between. This CDR3 spans 12 amino acids. The CDR3, as DNA: TGTGCTAGTGGTTTGTTTGGCGATACGCAGTATTTT. It yields the protein CASGLFGDTQYF. The full variable domain, with the rest looked up from reference TRBV12-5 and TRBJ2-3, is DARVTQTPRHKVTEMGQEVTMRCQPILGHNTVFWYRQTMMQGLELLAYFRNRAPLDDSGMPKDRFSAEMPDATLATLKIQPSEPRDSAVYFCASGLFGDTQYFGPGTRLTVL.

The chain is built from TRBV19 and TRBJ1-2; D is uncertain. V was pared by 9 bases and J by 4 bases, with 12 bases between. The CDR3 is made up of 12 amino acids. Germline V lookup: CDR1 LNHDA, CDR2 SQIVND (reference sequence). The CDR3: CASKQTIYGYTF. In nucleotides, the CDR3 is TGTGCCAGCAAACAGACTATCTATGGCTACACCTTC. The full variable domain, in which reference TRBV19 and TRBJ1-2 provide the parts outside the CDR3, is DGGITQSPKYLFRKEGQNVTLSCEQNLNHDAMYWYRQDPGQGLRLIYYSQIVNDFQKGDIAEGYSVSREKKESFPLTVTSAQKNPTAFYLCASKQTIYGYTFGSGTRLTVV.

The chain carries TRBV6-4 and TRBJ2-3, with 8 nucleotides matching TRBD2. From germline, CDR1 is MRHNA and CDR2 SNTAGT. V lost 6 bases, J lost 1 base, and 3 bases stayed unmatched. This CDR3 is built from 14 residues. CDR3 coding DNA: TGTGCCAGCAGCTCGACTAGCGGCACAGATACGCAGTATTTT. This gives the protein CASSSTSGTDTQYF.

This chain joins TRBV7-2 and TRBJ2-7, with 7 bases lining up with TRBD2. The CDR3 spans 14 residues. Trimming removed 4 bases from V and 4 bases from J; junction bases left unmatched: 7. Germline V gene sequence: CDR1 SGHTA, CDR2 FQGNSA. CDR3 DNA sequence: TGTGCCAGCAGCTCGAGCGGGGCTAATTACGAGCAGTACTTC. This codes for CASSSSGANYEQYF.

CDR3 amino acids: CASGLVRGSDTSYEQYF. The CDR3 DNA follows: TGTGCTAGTGGTTTGGTACGTGGTAGCGACACCAGTTACGAGCAGTACTTC. The V gene is TRBV12-5, the J gene TRBJ2-7; TRBD2 is a possible D gene (5 bases). The V gene's germline CDR1 is LGHNT and CDR2 FRNRAP. With 0 bases removed from V and 4 bases from J, the gap between germline ends came to 19 bases. The CDR3 has 17 amino acids.

The rearrangement joins TRBV18 to TRBJ1-1; D gene unclear. V was cut by 2 bases and J by 4 bases, with 8 bases left in between. Germline assignment: CDR1 KGHSH and CDR2 LQKENI. This CDR3 contains 13 residues. The CDR3 protein is CASSPSEGTEAFF. CDR3 nucleotides: TGTGCCAGCTCACCATCGGAGGGCACTGAAGCTTTCTTT.

Notes on this clone: One end of the junction varies from germline; a read error may be responsible. The chain combines TRBV18 with TRBJ1-5; maybe TRBD1 (5 bases). The CDR3 totals 13 residues. The germline gives CDR1 KGHSH, CDR2 LQKENI. DNA of the CDR3: TGTGTCAGCTCCGACAGAGCCAATCAGCCCCAGCATTTT. This translates into CVSSDRANQPQHF.

The V call is TRBV5-5, the J call TRBJ1-5; D remains unclear. Between the trimmed V and J ends, which lost 0 bases and 3 bases, there was a span of 10 bases. From germline, CDR1 is SGHKS and CDR2 YYEKEE (reference sequence). The length of the CDR3 is 15 residues. The CDR3 nucleotides are TGTGCCAGCAGCTTGGCCGGAGGGTACAATCAGCCCCAGCATTTT. It is translated as CASSLAGGYNQPQHF.

In DNA, the CDR3 is TGCGCCAGCAGCCAGCCGGACAGGCTATCAGAGACCCAGTACTTC. Its translation is CASSQPDRLSETQYF. The rearrangement uses TRBV4-1 and TRBJ2-5; 7 nucleotides line up with TRBD1. Germline CDR1 and CDR2: MGHRA and YSYEKL. V lost 3 bases, J lost 4 bases, and 8 bases stayed unmatched. The CDR3 is 15 residues long.

The gene calls are TRBV4-3 and TRBJ2-3, with a tentative D call TRBD2 (7 bases). V was shortened by 2 bases and J by 3 bases, with 15 bases between the two germline ends. CDR1 is LGHNA, CDR2 YSLEER, per germline. There are 16 residues in the CDR3. The CDR3 sequence is CASSQTRGAATDTQYF. The CDR3 nucleotides are TGCGCCAGCAGCCAAACCCGGGGGGCGGCAACAGATACGCAGTATTTT.

The chain uses TRBV27 and TRBJ2-1; D is possibly TRBD2 (5 bases). From germline, CDR1 is MNHEY and CDR2 SMNVEV (reference sequence). This CDR3 is built from 13 residues. Trimming took off 6 bases at V and 0 bases at J, with 6 bases between the two ends. The CDR3 reads CASRGSSYNEQFF. CDR3 coding DNA: TGTGCCAGCAGAGGGAGCTCCTACAATGAGCAGTTCTTC.

V usage is TRBV4-3 and J usage is TRBJ2-4, with D perhaps matching TRBD2 (7 bases). The CDR3 has 17 residues. Germline lookup yields CDR1 LGHNA and CDR2 YSLEER. Trimming cost V 1 base and J 9 bases, with 22 bases left between them. CDR3 in amino acids: CASSQALGGAGKGIQYF. The CDR3 DNA is TGCGCCAGCAGCCAAGCCCTAGGGGGGGCGGGAAAGGGCATTCAGTACTTC.

The chain couples TRBV4-1 to TRBJ2-2, with D possibly being TRBD2 (5 bases). Germline CDR1 reads MGHRA; CDR2 reads YSYEKL. The V end was cut by 4 bases, the J end by 5 bases, with 17 bases between. The CDR3 extends over 16 amino acids. CDR3 protein: CASSPSPGVTTGELFF. The CDR3, as DNA: TGCGCCAGCAGCCCCTCCCCCGGGGTGACGACCGGGGAGCTGTTTTTT.

The rearrangement uses TRBV6-5 and TRBJ2-7; TRBD1 matches 8 bases. CDR1 MNHEY and CDR2 SVGAGI come from the germline V gene. J was trimmed by 3 bases and V by 7 bases; bases with no gene match: 11. This CDR3 is built from 15 residues. The CDR3 nucleotides are TGTGCCAGCAAGCCCCGGGCAGGGGGCGTCTACGAGCAGTACTTC. Amino acid sequence: CASKPRAGGVYEQYF.

The chain uses TRBV4-1 and TRBJ2-1; 11 nucleotides match TRBD2. The germline CDR1 and CDR2 sequences are MGHRA and YSYEKL. The CDR3 runs to 16 residues. Trimming removed 0 bases from V and 2 bases from J; junction bases left unmatched: 0. CDR3 DNA: TGCGCCAGCAGCCAAGATAGCGGGGGGGCCTACAATGAGCAGTTCTTC. This encodes CASSQDSGGAYNEQFF.

As to this clone: The sample contains more than one DNA sequence encoding this CDR3. The chain recombines TRBV19 with TRBJ1-3; D may be TRBD1 (6 bases). The CDR3 totals 15 residues. From germline, CDR1 is LNHDA and CDR2 SQIVND (reference sequence). Trimming took 5 bases from V and 0 from J, leaving 11 bases between them. The CDR3 is CASSSADSSGNTIYF. The CDR3 nucleotides are TGTGCCAGTAGTTCCGCGGACAGCTCTGGAAACACCATATATTTT.

This sequence joins TRBV19 and TRBJ2-5, with TRBD2 as a possible D gene (6 bases). Germline-derived CDR1 and CDR2 are LNHDA and SQIVND (reference sequence). There are 17 residues in the CDR3. V lost 8 bases and J lost 1, with 23 bases in between. This chain's CDR3 is CASSRGRQGGFQETQYF. The CDR3 nucleotides read TGTGCCAGTTCCCGGGGGAGGCAGGGTGGATTCCAAGAGACCCAGTACTTC. Complete variable domain (other parts from reference TRBV19 and TRBJ2-5): DGGITQSPKYLFRKEGQNVTLSCEQNLNHDAMYWYRQDPGQGLRLIYYSQIVNDFQKGDIAEGYSVSREKKESFPLTVTSAQKNPTAFYLCASSRGRQGGFQETQYFGPGTRLLVL.

The chain uses TRBV2 and TRBJ1-1; D is unresolved. The germline V gene has CDR1 SNHLY and CDR2 FYNNEI. This CDR3 has 13 residues. The V gene lost 8 bases and the J gene lost 0 bases, with 10 bases spanning the gap. CDR3 region: CASYGEVNTEAFF. The CDR3 DNA follows: TGTGCCAGCTATGGGGAGGTGAACACTGAAGCTTTCTTT.

The V gene is TRBV2, the J gene TRBJ1-3; D is unresolved. The V end was cut by 8 bases, the J end by 1 base, with 12 bases between. CDR1 and CDR2 (germline): SNHLY, FYNNEI. The CDR3 runs to 14 residues. This CDR3 reads CASESQRSGNTIYF. The CDR3 DNA sequence: TGTGCCAGCGAGTCCCAGAGGTCTGGAAACACCATATATTTT.

The V and J genes are TRBV10-3 and TRBJ2-7, with TRBD1 matching 8 bases. The CDR3 sequence is 14 residues long. Germline assignment: CDR1 ENHRY and CDR2 SYGVKD. V shed 5 bases and J 7 bases; nucleotides not matched to a gene: 10. As DNA, the CDR3 is TGTGCCATCAGTCCGACAGGGGCTCCCTTTGAGCAGTACTTC. This encodes CAISPTGAPFEQYF.

This rearrangement joins TRBV28 to TRBJ2-1, with TRBD2 matching 10 bases. Trimming took 8 bases from V and 7 from J; bases not matched to a gene: 11. Germline CDR1 is MDHEN and CDR2 is SYDVKM. The CDR3 has 15 amino acids. The CDR3 DNA reads TGTGCCAGCCTACAGGCTAGCGGGGGAAGAAATGAGCAGTTCTTC. It yields the protein CASLQASGGRNEQFF.

This chain links TRBV9 with TRBJ2-3; no definite D call. In germline, CDR1 is SGDLS, CDR2 YYNGEE. The CDR3 spans 15 residues. V lost 0 bases to trimming and J lost 1 base, with 9 bases between them. CDR3 in DNA: TGTGCCAGCAGCGTAGGTCACAGCCGCACAGATACGCAGTATTTT. It yields the protein CASSVGHSRTDTQYF.

This sequence joins TRBV19 and TRBJ1-5; D is possibly TRBD1 (5 bases). Germline V gene lookup returns CDR1 LNHDA and CDR2 SQIVND (reference sequence). Trimming pared 7 bases from V and 1 base from J, leaving 17 bases between. The length of the CDR3 is 16 residues. The CDR3 DNA follows: TGTGCCAGTACCCTAAAGCCCCAGGGAAGCAATCAGCCCCAGCATTTT. Its protein product is CASTLKPQGSNQPQHF. Looking up the rest from reference TRBV19 and TRBJ1-5 gives the full variable domain: DGGITQSPKYLFRKEGQNVTLSCEQNLNHDAMYWYRQDPGQGLRLIYYSQIVNDFQKGDIAEGYSVSREKKESFPLTVTSAQKNPTAFYLCASTLKPQGSNQPQHFGDGTRLSIL.